This T cell receptor beta chain appears in the sequencing data of a study of blood T cell repertoires in COVID-19. On the study more broadly: The study drew acute and convalescent COVID-19 samples from the United States, Italy and Spain.

Seattle patient enrollment occurred during active infection, with longitudinal follow-up thereafter. Germline lookup yields CDR1 SGHNT and CDR2 YYREEE (reference sequence). The CDR3 is 16 residues long. With 1 base clipped from V and 3 bases from J, the junction kept 8 bases outside the gene matches. Original analysis: Amplification of reference gene primers provided the estimated nucleated cell counts. Only in-frame clones appear in the TCRdb table, and some are missing; sequencing was by immunoSEQ multiplex PCR. V, J and clone size are those of that table, while D and trimming were read from the DNA. This sample yields approximately 200,000 clones, of which about 93% are seen a single time; about 0.8% belongs to the top ten.

The clonotype was recovered from a man aged 30-40 years with COVID-19, enrolled during active disease. The sample was peripheral blood. This rearrangement joins TRBV5-4 to TRBJ2-7; TRBD1 agrees at 9 bases. This CDR3 is CASSLFLGTGHYEQYF. CDR3 in DNA: TGTGCCAGCAGCTTGTTCCTCGGGACAGGGCACTACGAGCAGTACTTC.